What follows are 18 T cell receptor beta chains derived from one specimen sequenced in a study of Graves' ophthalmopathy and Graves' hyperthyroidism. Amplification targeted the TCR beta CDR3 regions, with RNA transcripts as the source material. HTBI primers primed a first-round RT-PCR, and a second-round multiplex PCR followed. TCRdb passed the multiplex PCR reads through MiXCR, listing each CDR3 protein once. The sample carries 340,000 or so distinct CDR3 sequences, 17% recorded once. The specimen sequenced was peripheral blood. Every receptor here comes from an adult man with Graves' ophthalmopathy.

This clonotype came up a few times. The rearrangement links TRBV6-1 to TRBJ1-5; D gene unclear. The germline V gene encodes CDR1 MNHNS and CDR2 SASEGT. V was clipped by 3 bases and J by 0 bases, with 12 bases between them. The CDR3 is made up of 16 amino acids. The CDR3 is CASSDAGSYSNQPQHF. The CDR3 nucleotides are TGTGCCAGCAGTGACGCCGGGTCCTATAGCAATCAGCCCCAGCATTTT.

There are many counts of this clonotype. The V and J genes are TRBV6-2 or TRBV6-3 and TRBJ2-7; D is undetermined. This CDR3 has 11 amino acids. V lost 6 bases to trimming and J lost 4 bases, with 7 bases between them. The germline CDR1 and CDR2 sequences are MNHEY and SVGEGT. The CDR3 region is CASSSNYEQYF. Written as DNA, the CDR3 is TGTGCCAGCAGCTCGAATTACGAGCAGTACTTC.

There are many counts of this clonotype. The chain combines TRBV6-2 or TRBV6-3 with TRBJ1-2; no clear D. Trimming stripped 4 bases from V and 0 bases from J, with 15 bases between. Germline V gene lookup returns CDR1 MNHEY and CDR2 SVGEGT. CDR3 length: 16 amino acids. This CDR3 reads CASSSLREFANYGYTF. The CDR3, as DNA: TGTGCCAGCAGTTCCCTCCGAGAATTCGCTAACTATGGCTACACCTTC.

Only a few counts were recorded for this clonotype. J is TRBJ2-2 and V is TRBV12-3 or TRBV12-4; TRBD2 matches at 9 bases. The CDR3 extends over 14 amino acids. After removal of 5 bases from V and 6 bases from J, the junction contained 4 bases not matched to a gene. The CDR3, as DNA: TGTGCCAGCAGTGGGCGGGAGGGCCCCGGGGAGCTGTTTTTT. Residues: CASSGREGPGELFF.

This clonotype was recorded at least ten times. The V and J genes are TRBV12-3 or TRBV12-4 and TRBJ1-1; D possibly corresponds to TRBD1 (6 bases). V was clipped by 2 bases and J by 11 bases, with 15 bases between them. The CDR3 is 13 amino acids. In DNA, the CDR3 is TGTGCCAGCAGTTTATCGGGGGGCGCGGTTGCTTTCTTT. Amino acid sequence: CASSLSGGAVAFF.

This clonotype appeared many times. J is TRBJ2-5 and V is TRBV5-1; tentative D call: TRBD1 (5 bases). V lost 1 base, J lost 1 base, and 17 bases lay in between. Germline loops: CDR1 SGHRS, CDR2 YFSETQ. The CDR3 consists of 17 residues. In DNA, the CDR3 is TGCGCCAGCAGCTTGAATGTTGGGGCCGGGTTCCAAGAGACCCAGTACTTC. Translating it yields CASSLNVGAGFQETQYF.

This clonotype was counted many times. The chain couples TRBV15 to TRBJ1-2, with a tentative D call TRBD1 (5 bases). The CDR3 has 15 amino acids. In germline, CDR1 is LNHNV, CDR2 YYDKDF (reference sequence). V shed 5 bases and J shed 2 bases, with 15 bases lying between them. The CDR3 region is CATSGEMGDNYGYTF. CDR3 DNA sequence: TGTGCCACCAGCGGGGAAATGGGGGACAACTATGGCTACACCTTC.

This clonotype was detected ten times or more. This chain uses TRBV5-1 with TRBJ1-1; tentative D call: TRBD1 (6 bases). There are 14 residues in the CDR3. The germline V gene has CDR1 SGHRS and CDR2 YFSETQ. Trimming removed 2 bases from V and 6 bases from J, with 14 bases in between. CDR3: CASSFQGQSAEAFF. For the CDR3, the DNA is TGCGCCAGCAGCTTCCAAGGACAGTCAGCTGAAGCTTTCTTT.

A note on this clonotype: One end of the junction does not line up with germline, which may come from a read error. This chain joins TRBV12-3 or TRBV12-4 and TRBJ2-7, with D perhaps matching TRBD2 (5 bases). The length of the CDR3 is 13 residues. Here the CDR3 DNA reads TGTGCCAGCAGTTTACTTCTCGCGGGTATAATCTTCTTC. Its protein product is CASSLLLAGIIFF.

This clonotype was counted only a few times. CDR3 amino acids: CASSLPAGQRVEAFF. CDR3 DNA: TGTGCCAGCAGCTTGCCCGCGGGACAACGCGTAGAAGCTTTCTTT. The chain combines TRBV7-2 with TRBJ1-1; tentatively, D is TRBD1 (6 bases). CDR3 size: 15 residues. Germline V gives CDR1 SGHTA, CDR2 FQGNSA. Trimming cost V 3 bases and J 8 bases, with 19 bases left between them.

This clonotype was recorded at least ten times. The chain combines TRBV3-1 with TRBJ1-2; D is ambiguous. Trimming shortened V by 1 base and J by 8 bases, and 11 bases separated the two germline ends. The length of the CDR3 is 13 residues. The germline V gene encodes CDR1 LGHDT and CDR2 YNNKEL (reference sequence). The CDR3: CASSQVTIGGYTF. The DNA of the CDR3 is TGTGCCAGCAGCCAAGTGACGATCGGGGGCTACACCTTC. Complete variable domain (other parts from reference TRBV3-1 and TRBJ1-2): DTAVSQTPKYLVTQMGNDKSIKCEQNLGHDTMYWYKQDSKKFLKIMFSYNNKELIINETVPNRFSPKSPDKAHLNLHINSLELGDSAVYFCASSQVTIGGYTFGSGTRLTVV.

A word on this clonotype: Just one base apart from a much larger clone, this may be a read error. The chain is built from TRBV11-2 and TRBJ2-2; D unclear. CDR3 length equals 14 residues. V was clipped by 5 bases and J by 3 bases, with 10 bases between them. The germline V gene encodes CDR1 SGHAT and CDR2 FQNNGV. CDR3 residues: CASSPEEYTGELFF. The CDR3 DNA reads TGTGCCAGCAGCCCCGAGGAGTACACCGGGGAGCTGTTTTTT.

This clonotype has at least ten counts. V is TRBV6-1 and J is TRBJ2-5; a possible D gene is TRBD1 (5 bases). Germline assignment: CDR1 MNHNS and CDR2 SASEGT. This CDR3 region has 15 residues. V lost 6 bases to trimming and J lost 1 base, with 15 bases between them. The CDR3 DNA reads TGTGCCAGCAGCAGGCAGACAGTGACCCAAGAGACCCAGTACTTC. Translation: CASSRQTVTQETQYF.

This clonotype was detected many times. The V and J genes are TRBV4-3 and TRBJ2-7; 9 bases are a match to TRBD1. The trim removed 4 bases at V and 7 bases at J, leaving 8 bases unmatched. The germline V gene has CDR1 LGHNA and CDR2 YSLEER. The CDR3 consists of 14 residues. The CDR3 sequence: CASSRRTGGGEQYF. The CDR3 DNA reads TGCGCCAGCAGCCGGAGAACAGGGGGCGGGGAGCAGTACTTC.

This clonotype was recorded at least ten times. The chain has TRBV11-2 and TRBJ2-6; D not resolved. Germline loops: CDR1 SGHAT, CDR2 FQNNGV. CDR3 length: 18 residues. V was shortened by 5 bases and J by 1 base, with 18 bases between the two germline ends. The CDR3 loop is CASSGSDGRPSGANVLTF. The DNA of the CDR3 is TGTGCCAGCAGCGGATCGGACGGGCGCCCTTCTGGGGCCAACGTCCTGACTTTC.

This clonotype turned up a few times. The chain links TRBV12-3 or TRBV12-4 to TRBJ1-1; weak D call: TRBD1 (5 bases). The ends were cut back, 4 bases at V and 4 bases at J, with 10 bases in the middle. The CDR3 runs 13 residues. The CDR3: CASSSGYGTEAFF. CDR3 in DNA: TGTGCCAGCAGTTCAGGGTACGGCACTGAAGCTTTCTTT.

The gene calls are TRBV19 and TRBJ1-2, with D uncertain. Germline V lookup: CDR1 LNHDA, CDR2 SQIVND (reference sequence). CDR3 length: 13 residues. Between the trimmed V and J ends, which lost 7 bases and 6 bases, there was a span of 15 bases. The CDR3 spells CASTPLDANGYTF. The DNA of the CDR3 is TGTGCCAGTACCCCACTGGACGCCAATGGCTACACCTTC.

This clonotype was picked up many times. The CDR3 DNA sequence: TGTGCCAGCAGCCCCTTCCAGGGACATTCGATCGGCTACACCTTC. Translation: CASSPFQGHSIGYTF. This rearrangement joins TRBV14 to TRBJ1-2; tentative D call: TRBD1 (6 bases). V was pared by 4 bases and J by 8 bases, with 20 bases between. The CDR3 is 15 residues long. Germline CDR1 and CDR2: SGHDN and FVKESK.